This T cell receptor beta chain was captured in a study of T cells after yellow fever vaccination. With 7 bases removed from V and 6 bases from J, the gap between germline ends came to 19 bases. CDR1 is SQVTM, CDR2 ANQGSEA, per germline. The CDR3 is 14 amino acids. It was through 5'RACE template switching that TCR cDNA was made, with a universal primer site and UMIs added. One entry per CDR3 protein, called by TCRdb with MiXCR from the 5' RACE reads. In the table there are some 500,000 distinct CDR3 sequences, roughly 12% of which are singletons. Source: PBMCs, taken on the day of the yellow fever booster vaccination. The V and J genes are TRBV29-1 and TRBJ2-4; the D gene is possibly TRBD1 (6 bases). The receptor was isolated from a man aged 25-40 years who received the YFV17D yellow fever vaccine. DNA of the CDR3: TGCAGCGCCGACAGTGGACAGAGGGGAAACATTCAGTACTTC. It codes for CSADSGQRGNIQYF.